Included here is one T cell receptor beta chain sequence, with context. The study sequenced TCR beta in blood CD8+ and CD4+ T cells. TEMRA cells were FACS-enriched, with CD8+ and CD4+ T cells isolated negatively. Germline values: CDR1 SGHDT, CDR2 YYEEEE. Trimming cost V 4 bases and J 3 bases; bases outside gene matches: 6. The CDR3 consists of 16 residues. The data were taken from a study of CD8 T cells in Susac syndrome. RNA totalling roughly 0.5 to 1 ug underwent reverse transcription with random hexamers. A multiplex approach, immunoSEQ multiplex PCR, amplified TCR beta CDR3 across 54 Vbeta and 13 Jbeta. TCRdb re-called the immunoSEQ multiplex PCR reads through MiXCR, storing one row per CDR3 protein. The data hold 200,000 to 250,000 distinct CDR3 sequences, with around 95% observed a single time.

The sequence was collected from a human donor with multiple sclerosis. Sequencing was performed on CD4+ T cells from PBMCs. The chain links TRBV5-6 to TRBJ2-2, with TRBD2 identical over 10 bases. The CDR3 spells CASSQIGLADTGELFF. In DNA, the CDR3 is TGTGCCAGCAGCCAAATCGGACTAGCGGACACCGGGGAGCTGTTTTTT.